Sequencing of this T cell receptor (beta chain) was carried out in a study of STAT5B mutations in CD4+ large granular lymphocyte leukemia. Study-wide points: TRBV06-family usage was enriched in top patient clones (8/27) versus controls (2/35).

As concerns this clone: Its antigen is not known.

Germline loops: CDR1 KGHSH, CDR2 LQKENI. The CDR3 runs 14 residues. Germline trimming cut 2 bases from V and 7 bases from J; bases unmatched to any gene: 4. In the original workflow: Productive clonotypes were detectable down to 2.59 x 10-5 frequency. The repertoire was sequenced with immunoSEQ multiplex PCR; TCRdb's copy has only in-frame clones and lacks some. V, J and clone size are taken as reported in that table, and D and trimming were inferred from the DNA itself. The sample shows about 26,000 clones, 65% to 90% of them seen only once. This TCR was sampled from a human donor in good health. What was sequenced was CD4+ T cells from blood buffy coats. The chain employs TRBV18 and TRBJ2-2; 7 bases are a match to TRBD1. The CDR3 DNA reads TGTGCCAGCTCACCAAAACAGGGGATCGGGGAGCTGTTTTTT. It is translated as CASSPKQGIGELFF.